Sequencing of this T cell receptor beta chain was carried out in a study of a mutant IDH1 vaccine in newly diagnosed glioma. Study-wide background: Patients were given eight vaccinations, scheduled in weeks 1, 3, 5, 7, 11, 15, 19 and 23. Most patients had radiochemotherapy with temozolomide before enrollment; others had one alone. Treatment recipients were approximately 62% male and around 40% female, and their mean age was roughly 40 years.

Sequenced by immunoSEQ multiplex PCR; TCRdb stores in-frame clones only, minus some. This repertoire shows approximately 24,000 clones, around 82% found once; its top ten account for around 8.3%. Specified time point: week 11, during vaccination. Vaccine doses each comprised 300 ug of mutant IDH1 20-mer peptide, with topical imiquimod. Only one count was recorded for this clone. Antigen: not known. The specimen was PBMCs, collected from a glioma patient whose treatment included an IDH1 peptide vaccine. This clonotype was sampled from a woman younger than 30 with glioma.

This CDR3 reads CASSGSGSTGELFF. The CDR3 DNA is TGTGCCAGCAGTGGTAGCGGGAGCACCGGGGAGCTGTTTTTT. This sequence joins TRBV5-4 and TRBJ2-2, with TRBD2 identical over 9 bases. V lost 5 bases to trimming and J lost 4 bases; unmatched junction nucleotides: 3. Germline values: CDR1 SGHNT, CDR2 YYREEE (reference sequence). The CDR3 is 14 amino acids.